This T cell receptor (beta chain) emerged from a study of blood T cell repertoires in COVID-19. This CDR3 has 12 amino acids. The germline V gene has CDR1 SGHTA and CDR2 FQGNSA. Recovered participants had two consecutive negative NP/OP PCR tests, healthcare professional clearance, or symptom resolution. Only a few counts were recorded for this clone. Original processing methods: Counts of nucleated cells, estimated from reference gene primer amplification, were obtained. TCRdb keeps only in-frame clones here, not all; method: immunoSEQ multiplex PCR. From that table come the V and J calls and clone size; the DNA was used to work out D and trimming. The table lists about 320,000 clones, over 80% of them singletons.

This clonotype originated in a man younger than 40 who had recovered from COVID-19. Sequenced sample: PBMCs or T cells enriched from blood (not recorded which). The chain joins TRBV7-2 to TRBJ1-6; 7 bases are shared with TRBD1. The CDR3 sequence: CASGQLNSPLHF. The CDR3 nucleotides read TGTGCATCGGGACAGCTGAATTCACCCCTCCACTTT.